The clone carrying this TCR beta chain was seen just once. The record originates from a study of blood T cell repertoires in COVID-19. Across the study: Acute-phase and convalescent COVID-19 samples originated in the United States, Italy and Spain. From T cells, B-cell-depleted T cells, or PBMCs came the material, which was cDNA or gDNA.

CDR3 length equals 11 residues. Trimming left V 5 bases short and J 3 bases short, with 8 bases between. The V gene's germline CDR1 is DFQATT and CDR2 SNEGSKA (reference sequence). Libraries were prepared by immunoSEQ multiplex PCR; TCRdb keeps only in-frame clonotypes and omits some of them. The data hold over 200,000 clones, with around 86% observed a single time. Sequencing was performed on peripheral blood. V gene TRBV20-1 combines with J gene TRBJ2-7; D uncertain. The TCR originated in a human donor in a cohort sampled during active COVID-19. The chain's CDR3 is CSAPEFYEQYF. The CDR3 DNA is TGCAGTGCTCCCGAGTTCTACGAGCAGTACTTC.